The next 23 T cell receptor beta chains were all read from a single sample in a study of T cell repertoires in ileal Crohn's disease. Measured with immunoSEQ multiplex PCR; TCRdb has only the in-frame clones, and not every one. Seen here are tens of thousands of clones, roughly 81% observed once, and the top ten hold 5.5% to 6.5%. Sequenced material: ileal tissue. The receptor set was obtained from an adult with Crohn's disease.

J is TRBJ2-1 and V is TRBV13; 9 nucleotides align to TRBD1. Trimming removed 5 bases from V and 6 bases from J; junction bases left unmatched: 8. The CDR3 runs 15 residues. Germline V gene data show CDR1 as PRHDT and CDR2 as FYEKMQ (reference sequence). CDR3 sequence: CASSARDRVSNEQFF. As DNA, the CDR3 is TGTGCCAGCAGCGCCCGGGACAGGGTGTCCAATGAGCAGTTCTTC.

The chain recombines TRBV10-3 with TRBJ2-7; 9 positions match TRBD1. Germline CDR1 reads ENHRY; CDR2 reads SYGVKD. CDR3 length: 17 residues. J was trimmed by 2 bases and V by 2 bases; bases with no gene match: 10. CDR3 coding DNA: TGTGCCATCAGTGAGACACCGGGACAGGGTTCCCCCTACGAGCAGTACTTC. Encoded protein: CAISETPGQGSPYEQYF.

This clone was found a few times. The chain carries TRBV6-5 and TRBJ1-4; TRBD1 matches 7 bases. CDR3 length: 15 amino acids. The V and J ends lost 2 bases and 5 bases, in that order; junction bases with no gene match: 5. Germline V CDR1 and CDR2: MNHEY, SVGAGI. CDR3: CASSYGGQTNEKLFF. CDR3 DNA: TGTGCCAGCAGTTACGGGGGACAGACGAATGAAAAACTGTTTTTT.

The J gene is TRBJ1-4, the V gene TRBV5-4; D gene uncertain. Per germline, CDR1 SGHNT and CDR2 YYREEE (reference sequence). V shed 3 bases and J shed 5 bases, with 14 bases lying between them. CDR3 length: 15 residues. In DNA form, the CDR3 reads TGTGCCAGCAGCTCTAGGGAGGACCTAAATGAAAAACTGTTTTTT. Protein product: CASSSREDLNEKLFF.

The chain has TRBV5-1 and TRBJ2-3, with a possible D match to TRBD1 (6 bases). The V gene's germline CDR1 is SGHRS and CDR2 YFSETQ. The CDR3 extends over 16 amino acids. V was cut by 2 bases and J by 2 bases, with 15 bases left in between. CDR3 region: CASSFRQGTHTDTQYF. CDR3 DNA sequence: TGCGCCAGCAGCTTTCGGCAGGGGACCCACACAGATACGCAGTATTTT. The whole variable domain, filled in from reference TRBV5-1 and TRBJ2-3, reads KAGVTQTPRYLIKTRGQQVTLSCSPISGHRSVSWYQQTPGQGLQFLFEYFSETQRNKGNFPGRFSGRQFSNSRSEMNVSTLELGDSALYLCASSFRQGTHTDTQYFGPGTRLTVL.

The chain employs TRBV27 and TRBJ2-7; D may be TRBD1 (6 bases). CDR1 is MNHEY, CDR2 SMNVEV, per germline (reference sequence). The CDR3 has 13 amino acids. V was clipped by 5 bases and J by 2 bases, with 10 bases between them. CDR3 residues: CASSLRGTYEQYF. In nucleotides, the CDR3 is TGTGCCAGCAGTCTCAGGGGCACCTACGAGCAGTACTTC.

In nucleotides, the CDR3 is TGTGCCAGCAGTGAAGTCCTCTTTTTAGCCCAGCATTTT. It translates to CASSEVLFLAQHF. The chain has TRBV6-1 and TRBJ1-5; D not resolved. CDR3 size: 13 residues. With 1 base removed from V and 11 bases from J, the gap between germline ends came to 12 bases. Germline CDR1 and CDR2: MNHNS and SASEGT.

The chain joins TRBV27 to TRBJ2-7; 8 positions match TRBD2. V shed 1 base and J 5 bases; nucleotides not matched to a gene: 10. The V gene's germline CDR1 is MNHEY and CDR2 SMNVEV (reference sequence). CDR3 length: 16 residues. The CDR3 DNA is TGTGCCAGCAGTTTATTCAGCGGGGGCCTAGATAACGAGCAGTACTTC. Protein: CASSLFSGGLDNEQYF.

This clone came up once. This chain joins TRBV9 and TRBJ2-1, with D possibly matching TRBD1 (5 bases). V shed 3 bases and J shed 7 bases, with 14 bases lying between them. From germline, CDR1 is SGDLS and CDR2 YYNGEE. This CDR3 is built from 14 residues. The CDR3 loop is CASSGYDSRNEQFF. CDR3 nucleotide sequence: TGTGCCAGCAGCGGATACGACAGTCGAAATGAGCAGTTCTTC.

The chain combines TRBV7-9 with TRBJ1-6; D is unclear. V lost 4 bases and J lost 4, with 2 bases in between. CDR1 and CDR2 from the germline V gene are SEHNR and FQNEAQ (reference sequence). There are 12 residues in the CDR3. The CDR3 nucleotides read TGTGCCAGCAGCTCATATAATTCACCCCTCCACTTT. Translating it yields CASSSYNSPLHF. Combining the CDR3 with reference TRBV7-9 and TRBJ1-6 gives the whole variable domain DTGVSQNPRHKITKRGQNVTFRCDPISEHNRLYWYRQTLGQGPEFLTYFQNEAQLEKSRLLSDRFSAERPKGSFSTLEIQRTEQGDSAMYLCASSSYNSPLHFGNGTRLTVT.

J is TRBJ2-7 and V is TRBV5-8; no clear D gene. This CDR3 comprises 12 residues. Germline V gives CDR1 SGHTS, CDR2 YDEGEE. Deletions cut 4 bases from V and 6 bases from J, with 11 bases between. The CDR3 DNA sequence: TGTGCCAGCAGCCCCCTCCCTCGCGAGCAGTACTTC. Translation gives CASSPLPREQYF.

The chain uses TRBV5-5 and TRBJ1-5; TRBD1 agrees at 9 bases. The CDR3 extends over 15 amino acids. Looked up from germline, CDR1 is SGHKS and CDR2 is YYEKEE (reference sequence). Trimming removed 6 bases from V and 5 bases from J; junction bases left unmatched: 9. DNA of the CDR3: TGTGCCAGCACCAGGACAGGGGACGTTGATCAGCCCCAGCATTTT. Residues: CASTRTGDVDQPQHF.

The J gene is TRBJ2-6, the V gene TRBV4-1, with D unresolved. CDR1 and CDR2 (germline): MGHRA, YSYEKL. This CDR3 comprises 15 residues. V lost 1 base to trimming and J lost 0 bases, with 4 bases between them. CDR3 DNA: TGCGCCAGCAGCCAAGCCCGCTCTGGGGCCAACGTCCTGACTTTC. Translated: CASSQARSGANVLTF.

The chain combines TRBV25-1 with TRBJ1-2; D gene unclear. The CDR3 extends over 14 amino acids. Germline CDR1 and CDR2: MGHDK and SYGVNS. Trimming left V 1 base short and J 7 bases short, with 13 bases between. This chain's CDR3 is CASSEFGGSGGYTF. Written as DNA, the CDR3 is TGTGCCAGCAGTGAATTTGGAGGGAGTGGTGGCTACACCTTC.

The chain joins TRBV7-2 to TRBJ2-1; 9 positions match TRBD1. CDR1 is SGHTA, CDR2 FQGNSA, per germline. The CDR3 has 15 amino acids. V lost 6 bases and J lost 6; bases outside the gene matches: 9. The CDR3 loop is CASSSGTGIRNEQFF. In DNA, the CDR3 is TGTGCCAGCAGTTCCGGGACAGGGATTCGCAATGAGCAGTTCTTC.

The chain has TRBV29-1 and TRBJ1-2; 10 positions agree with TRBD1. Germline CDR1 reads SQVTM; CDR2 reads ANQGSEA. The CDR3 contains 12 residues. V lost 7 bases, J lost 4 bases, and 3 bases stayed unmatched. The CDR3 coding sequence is TGCAGCGCCGGACAGGGGGGCTATGGCTACACCTTC. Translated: CSAGQGGYGYTF.

The DNA of the CDR3 is TGTGCCAGCTCACTTTCCCCCGACTTGGACGAGCAGTACTTC. Translating it yields CASSLSPDLDEQYF. V usage is TRBV18 and J usage is TRBJ2-7; D is ambiguous. The V and J ends lost 4 bases and 5 bases respectively, with 15 bases between them. Germline V gene data show CDR1 as KGHSH and CDR2 as LQKENI. The CDR3 runs 14 residues.

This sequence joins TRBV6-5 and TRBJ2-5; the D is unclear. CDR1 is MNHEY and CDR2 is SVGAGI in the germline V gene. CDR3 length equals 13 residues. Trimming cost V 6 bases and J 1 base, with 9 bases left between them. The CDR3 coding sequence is TGTGCCAGCAGAACACCCATCCAAGAGACCCAGTACTTC. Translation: CASRTPIQETQYF.

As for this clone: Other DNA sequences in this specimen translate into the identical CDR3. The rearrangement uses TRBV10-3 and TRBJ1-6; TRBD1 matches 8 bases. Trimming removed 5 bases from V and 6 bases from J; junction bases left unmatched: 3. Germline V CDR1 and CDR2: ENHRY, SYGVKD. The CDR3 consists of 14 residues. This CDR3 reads CAISRTGFNSPLHF. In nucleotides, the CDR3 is TGTGCCATCAGTCGGACAGGGTTTAATTCACCCCTCCACTTT.

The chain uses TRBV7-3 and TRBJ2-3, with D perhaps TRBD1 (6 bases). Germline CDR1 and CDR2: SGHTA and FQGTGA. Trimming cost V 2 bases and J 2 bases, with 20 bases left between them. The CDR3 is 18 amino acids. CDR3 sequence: CASSLSDTGQTNTDTQYF. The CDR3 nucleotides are TGTGCCAGCAGCTTATCAGACACGGGACAAACGAACACAGATACGCAGTATTTT.

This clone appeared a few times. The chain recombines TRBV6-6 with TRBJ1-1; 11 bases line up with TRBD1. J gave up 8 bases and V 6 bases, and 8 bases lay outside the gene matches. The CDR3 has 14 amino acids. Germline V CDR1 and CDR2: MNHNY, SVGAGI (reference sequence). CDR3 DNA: TGTGCCAGCAGGGTGGACAGGGGGCTAATAGAAGCTTTCTTT. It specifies CASRVDRGLIEAFF.

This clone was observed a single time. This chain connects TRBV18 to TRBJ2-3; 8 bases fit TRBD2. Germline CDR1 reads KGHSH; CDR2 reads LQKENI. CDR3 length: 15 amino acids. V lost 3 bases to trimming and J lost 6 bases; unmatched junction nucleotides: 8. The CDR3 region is CASSPAFAGGDTQYF. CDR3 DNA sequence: TGTGCCAGCTCACCCGCCTTCGCGGGGGGCGATACGCAGTATTTT. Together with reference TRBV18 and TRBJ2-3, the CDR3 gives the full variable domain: NAGVMQNPRHLVRRRGQEARLRCSPMKGHSHVYWYRQLPEEGLKFMVYLQKENIIDESGMPKERFSAEFPKEGPSILRIQQVVRGDSAAYFCASSPAFAGGDTQYFGPGTRLTVL.

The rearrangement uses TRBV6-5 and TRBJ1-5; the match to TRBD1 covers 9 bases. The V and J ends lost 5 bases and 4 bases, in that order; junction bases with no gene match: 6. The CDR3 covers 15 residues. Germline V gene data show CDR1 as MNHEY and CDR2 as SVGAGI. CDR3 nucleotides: TGTGCCAGCAGTAGTAACAGGGGGCTAAATCAGCCCCAGCATTTT. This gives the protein CASSSNRGLNQPQHF.